The rows below give T cell receptor beta chains drawn from one sample of a study of T cells in localized non-small cell lung cancer. Sequenced by immunoSEQ multiplex PCR; TCRdb stores in-frame clones only, minus some. Of approximately 17,000 clones listed, around 79% are singletons. The specimen was peripheral blood, collected before any cancer treatment. The receptors here all came from a male donor aged 60 or over with stage I lung adenocarcinoma. CDR3s include the opening cysteine and the closing phenylalanine or tryptophan. A D gene is named only where the DNA matches it firmly. Size tells how often a clone was seen (once, few, many) or the class of an expanded clone, and some rows leave it out.

CDR3aa	CDR3nt	abundance	v_gene	d_gene	len	j_gene
CASSPRYTDTQYF	TGTGCCAGCTCACCAAGGTACACAGATACGCAGTATTTT	-	TRBV18	-	13	TRBJ2-3
CASSVAQNTEAFF	TGTGCCAGCAGCGTAGCACAGAACACTGAAGCTTTCTTT	-	TRBV9	-	13	TRBJ1-1
CASSYGRVHEQFF	TGTGCCAGCAGTTACGGCAGGGTCCATGAGCAGTTCTTC	-	TRBV6-5	-	13	TRBJ2-1
CASSSRTGLYLLAVF	TGTGCCAGCAGCTCAAGGACAGGGCTTTACCTCTTGGCTGTCTTT	-	TRBV7-6	TRBD1	15	TRBJ1-1
CASSNRRDAPEAFF	TGTGCCAGCAGCAACAGAAGGGATGCCCCTGAAGCTTTCTTT	-	TRBV7-8	-	14	TRBJ1-1
CASSRDRESSGELFF	TGTGCCAGTAGTAGGGACAGGGAGTCTTCCGGGGAGCTGTTTTTT	-	TRBV19	TRBD1	15	TRBJ2-2
CASRRGQFSGANVLTF	TGCGCCAGCAGACGGGGACAGTTCTCTGGGGCCAACGTCCTGACTTTC	-	TRBV5-1	TRBD1	16	TRBJ2-6
CASSEIMSGVGSPLHF	TGTGCCAGCAGTGAAATTATGTCAGGGGTTGGATCACCCCTCCACTTT	-	TRBV6-1	-	16	TRBJ1-6
CASKRGDPNNEQFF	TGCGCCAGCAAGCGGGGGGACCCTAACAATGAGCAGTTCTTC	-	TRBV5-1	TRBD2	14	TRBJ2-1
CASSYGAGLWNEQYF	TGTGCCAGCAGTTACGGAGCGGGCCTTTGGAACGAGCAGTACTTC	-	TRBV6-7	-	15	TRBJ2-7
CASSQFGTLSSYEQYF	TGCGCCAGCAGCCAATTTGGTACCCTTAGCTCCTACGAGCAGTACTTC	-	TRBV4-1	-	16	TRBJ2-7
CASNPGRTTQGYTF	TGTGCCAGCAATCCGGGACGGACGACTCAAGGCTACACCTTC	-	TRBV6-1	-	14	TRBJ1-2
CASSRWTDNTGELFF	TGTGCCAGCAGCAGATGGACAGACAACACCGGGGAGCTGTTTTTT	-	TRBV5-6	-	15	TRBJ2-2
CASSYGAGLWNEQYF	TGTGCCAGCAGTTACGGAGCGGGCCTTTGGAACGAGCAGTACTTC	once	TRBV13	-	15	TRBJ2-7
CASSEVRGLQYF	TGTGCCAGCAGTGAGGTGCGGGGTCTTCAGTACTTC	-	TRBV6-1	-	12	TRBJ2-5
CASSLAGGFGDEQFF	TGTGCCAGCAGCTTGGCGGGGGGCTTCGGTGATGAGCAGTTCTTC	-	TRBV5-4	-	15	TRBJ2-1
CASRVSGGSSYEQYF	TGCGCCAGCAGGGTTAGCGGGGGGAGCTCCTACGAGCAGTACTTC	-	TRBV5-1	TRBD2	15	TRBJ2-7
CASSQGQRRNYGYTF	TGTGCCAGCAGCCAAGGACAGCGCCGTAACTATGGCTACACCTTC	once	TRBV4-2	-	15	TRBJ1-2
CASGPGRNNEKLFF	TGTGCCAGCGGACCAGGACGGAATAATGAAAAACTGTTTTTT	-	TRBV7-9	-	14	TRBJ1-4
CASSFLTGGNEQFF	TGCGCCAGCAGCTTTCTTACAGGGGGCAATGAGCAGTTCTTC	-	TRBV5-1	TRBD1	14	TRBJ2-1
CASSQGTNRANEQFF	TGCGCCAGCAGTCAAGGGACTAATCGTGCGAATGAGCAGTTCTTC	-	TRBV5-1	TRBD2	15	TRBJ2-1
CAWSRGIGSQPQHF	TGTGCCTGGAGTAGGGGCATCGGGTCCCAGCCCCAGCATTTT	-	TRBV30	-	14	TRBJ1-5
CASSLSGRGINEKLFF	TGTGCCAGCAGCTTAAGCGGGCGTGGGATCAATGAAAAACTGTTTTTT	-	TRBV7-9	-	16	TRBJ1-4
CASSQQDRGTQETQYF	TGTGCCAGCAGCCAACAAGACAGGGGAACCCAAGAGACCCAGTACTTC	-	TRBV6-6	TRBD1	16	TRBJ2-5
CASSLGTGGANEQYF	TGTGCCAGCAGTTTAGGGACAGGGGGCGCGAACGAGCAGTACTTC	-	TRBV28	TRBD1	15	TRBJ2-7
CASSPRNRPQETQYF	TGTGCCAGCAGCCCCCGGAACAGGCCTCAAGAGACCCAGTACTTC	-	TRBV11-3	-	15	TRBJ2-5
CASSLTSGGQETQYF	TGTGCCAGCAGCTTGACTAGCGGGGGGCAAGAGACCCAGTACTTC	-	TRBV6-1	TRBD2	15	TRBJ2-5
CASSDGTSGGGSDTQYF	TGTGCCAGCAGTGACGGGACTAGCGGGGGGGGTTCAGATACGCAGTATTTT	-	TRBV6-4	TRBD2	17	TRBJ2-3
CASSQRSQDRGTAFF	TGCGCCAGCAGCCAACGGTCCCAGGACAGGGGAACAGCTTTCTTT	-	TRBV4-3	TRBD1	15	TRBJ1-1
CAWSSGAGLIKNIQYF	TGTGCCTGGAGCTCTGGGGCAGGGCTTATCAAAAACATTCAGTACTTC	-	TRBV30	-	16	TRBJ2-4
CASSPLAEETQYF	TGTGCCAGCAGCCCGCTAGCGGAAGAGACCCAGTACTTC	once	TRBV7-3	TRBD2	13	TRBJ2-5